Given below is one T cell receptor (beta chain) in context. The repertoire was sequenced with immunoSEQ multiplex PCR; TCRdb's copy has only in-frame clones and lacks some. The sample yields around 95,000 clones, roughly 80% seen once. The data belong to a study of blood T cell repertoires in COVID-19. In the study overall: From the United States, Italy and Spain came samples of acute and convalescent COVID-19. Sample material is recorded as cDNA or gDNA derived from T cells, B-cell-depleted T cells, or PBMCs.

The CDR3 spans 15 residues. V shed 4 bases and J 8 bases; nucleotides not matched to a gene: 9. From germline, CDR1 is LNHDA and CDR2 SQIVND (reference sequence). The clonotype originates from a woman between 65 and 79 years old with acute or convalescent COVID-19. Sequencing used peripheral blood. J is TRBJ1-2 and V is TRBV19; 11 bases agree with TRBD1. The CDR3, as DNA: TGTGCCAGTAGTACTAGGACAGGGGGCGGTTTCGGCTACACCTTC. It yields the protein CASSTRTGGGFGYTF.